The clone carrying this T cell receptor (beta chain) was seen a few times. Its antigen is unknown. In terms of origin and age, donors were healthy Caucasian individuals from Russia aged 6 to 90. The entry originates in a study of blood T cells in healthy people across ages. Study findings and constraints: In the absence of known donor CMV status, changes in expanded clonotypes were possibly confounded.

A second PCR, run for about 7 to 12 cycles, used a sample-barcoded 5' primer plus a J-beta primer mix. TCRdb re-derived calls from the 5' RACE reads in MiXCR, one entry per CDR3 protein. In the table there are approximately 730,000 distinct CDR3 sequences, roughly 43% of which are singletons. Sequencing was done on a sample of blood. This TCR was sampled from a woman aged 60 to 75 in good health.

The CDR3 loop is CSARDRQAYYEQYF. In DNA form, the CDR3 reads TGCAGTGCTAGAGATCGACAGGCTTACTACGAGCAGTACTTC. The V gene is TRBV20-1, the J gene TRBJ2-7, with D possibly TRBD1 on 6 matching bases. V shed 0 bases and J shed 3 bases, with 12 bases lying between them. The CDR3 totals 14 residues. The germline V gene encodes CDR1 DFQATT and CDR2 SNEGSKA (reference sequence).